These 30 T cell receptor beta chains share one sample of origin, sequenced in a study of T cell responses to AZD1222 COVID-19 vaccine. Profiled with immunoSEQ multiplex PCR; TCRdb holds only in-frame clones, not every one. The sample lists approximately 120,000 clones; approximately 90% were seen once. The source was peripheral blood, collected on day 0 of AZD1222 vaccination. These receptors were obtained from an adult in good health.

The chain recombines TRBV6-5 with TRBJ2-3; TRBD1 matches at 7 bases. Germline V gene lookup returns CDR1 MNHEY and CDR2 SVGAGI. This CDR3 has 15 residues. The junction had 2 bases not matched to a gene; V was cut back by 2 bases and J by 0 bases. The CDR3, as DNA: TGTGCCAGCAGTTACGGCAGGGGGAGCACAGATACGCAGTATTTT. It encodes CASSYGRGSTDTQYF.

Ten or more counts support this clone. This sequence joins TRBV3-1 (or the pseudogene TRBV3-2) and TRBJ1-1, with D perhaps matching TRBD1 (6 bases). V was clipped by 1 base and J by 1 base, with 10 bases between them. This CDR3 contains 15 residues. Germline lookup yields CDR1 LGHDT and CDR2 YNNKEL (reference sequence). CDR3 in DNA: TGTGCCAGCAGCCAAGGTATGACAGGGAACACTGAAGCTTTCTTT. Its protein is CASSQGMTGNTEAFF.

This clone was picked up one time. The rearrangement uses TRBV7-2 and TRBJ1-1; 12 nucleotides agree with TRBD1. CDR1 is SGHTA, CDR2 FQGNSA, per germline. Trimming removed 0 bases from V and 4 bases from J; junction bases left unmatched: 6. CDR3 length equals 17 residues. This CDR3 reads CASSLAGTGGAGTEAFF. CDR3 DNA: TGTGCCAGCAGCTTAGCCGGGACAGGGGGCGCGGGCACTGAAGCTTTCTTT.

The chain recombines TRBV6-5 with TRBJ2-7; 7 bases map to TRBD1. CDR3 length: 15 residues. Germline V gene lookup returns CDR1 MNHEY and CDR2 SVGAGI. V gave up 2 bases and J gave up 5 bases; unmatched junction bases: 9. The CDR3 region has the DNA TGTGCCAGCAGTTACGGGACGACAGGGATCCACGAGCAGTACTTC. Protein product: CASSYGTTGIHEQYF.

A remark on this clone: The identical CDR3 is also encoded by other nucleotide sequences in the sample. The chain is built from TRBV5-4 and TRBJ2-1, with D possibly being TRBD2 (5 bases). The CDR3 has 15 amino acids. In germline, CDR1 is SGHNT, CDR2 YYREEE (reference sequence). V lost 1 base and J lost 1, with 9 bases in between. CDR3 amino acids: CASSLLTGSYNEQFF. In DNA, the CDR3 is TGTGCCAGCAGCTTGCTCACGGGGTCCTACAATGAGCAGTTCTTC.

The chain recombines TRBV7-2 with TRBJ2-7; 14 bases fit TRBD2. V was pared by 3 bases and J by 5 bases, with 9 bases of the junction left unmatched. The CDR3 spans 17 residues. The germline V gene has CDR1 SGHTA and CDR2 FQGNSA. CDR3 bases: TGTGCCAGCAGCTTCCGACTAGCGGGAGGGCCGGGCCACGAGCAGTACTTC. It codes for CASSFRLAGGPGHEQYF.

This sequence joins TRBV2 and TRBJ1-6; TRBD1 aligns across 7 bases. From germline, CDR1 is SNHLY and CDR2 FYNNEI. V lost 4 bases, J lost 6 bases, and 6 bases stayed unmatched. The CDR3 consists of 15 residues. The CDR3 here is CASSGEGAANSPLHF. For the CDR3, the DNA is TGTGCCAGCAGTGGCGAGGGGGCGGCTAATTCACCCCTCCACTTT.

This clone has just one count. The genes are TRBV7-2 and TRBJ1-4; D unresolved. Between the trimmed V and J ends, which lost 1 base and 9 bases, there was a span of 6 bases. CDR1 and CDR2 (germline): SGHTA, FQGNSA. The CDR3 consists of 12 residues. The CDR3 DNA reads as TGTGCCAGCAGCTTAGACGGGCAAAAACTGTTTTTT. This translates into CASSLDGQKLFF.

The gene calls are TRBV7-9 and TRBJ2-7; D might be TRBD1 or TRBD2, each matching 5 bases. V shed 5 bases and J shed 3 bases, with 14 bases lying between them. The germline gives CDR1 SEHNR, CDR2 FQNEAQ (reference sequence). CDR3 length: 14 residues. The CDR3 protein is CASSPWDRSYEQYF. In DNA form, the CDR3 reads TGTGCCAGCAGCCCTTGGGACCGGAGCTACGAGCAGTACTTC. Using reference TRBV7-9 and TRBJ2-7 for the parts outside the CDR3, the full variable domain is DTGVSQNPRHKITKRGQNVTFRCDPISEHNRLYWYRQTLGQGPEFLTYFQNEAQLEKSRLLSDRFSAERPKGSFSTLEIQRTEQGDSAMYLCASSPWDRSYEQYFGPGTRLTVT.

The chain links TRBV28 to TRBJ1-2, with no clear D. Germline values: CDR1 MDHEN, CDR2 SYDVKM. This CDR3 comprises 12 residues. Trimming took off 5 bases at V and 8 bases at J, with 12 bases between the two ends. Here the CDR3 DNA reads TGTGCCAGCAGTGTAATGGTAGAAGGCTACACCTTC. This encodes CASSVMVEGYTF.

V gene TRBV5-8 combines with J gene TRBJ2-7, with D hard to call. The CDR3 extends over 16 amino acids. V lost 4 bases and J lost 6, with 23 bases in between. The germline gives CDR1 SGHTS, CDR2 YDEGEE. CDR3 in amino acids: CASSLTHGSGFREQYF. The CDR3 DNA reads TGTGCCAGCAGCCTCACCCATGGATCGGGTTTCCGCGAGCAGTACTTC.

The V gene is TRBV11-2, the J gene TRBJ1-2; D is perhaps TRBD1 (6 bases). With 5 bases removed from V and 6 bases from J, the gap between germline ends came to 13 bases. There are 13 residues in the CDR3. Germline CDR1 reads SGHAT; CDR2 reads FQNNGV. The DNA of the CDR3 is TGTGCCAGCAGCCTTCGGGAGGGGGATGGCTACACCTTC. This sequence encodes CASSLREGDGYTF.

This chain connects TRBV30 to TRBJ2-1; 10 nucleotides align to TRBD1. The CDR3 has 15 amino acids. The V and J ends lost 0 bases and 7 bases, in that order; junction bases with no gene match: 6. Germline CDR1 reads GTSNPN; CDR2 reads SVGIG (reference sequence). CDR3 in amino acids: CAWSVQDRGLNEQFF. CDR3 in DNA: TGTGCCTGGAGTGTACAGGACAGGGGGTTGAATGAGCAGTTCTTC.

This chain links TRBV5-1 with TRBJ2-1; TRBD1 is a possible D gene (5 bases). This CDR3 is 14 amino acids long. CDR1 is SGHRS, CDR2 YFSETQ, per germline. V was shortened by 3 bases and J by 7 bases, with 14 bases between the two germline ends. CDR3 bases: TGCGCCAGCAGCTCTGCGACAGCGAAGAATGAGCAGTTCTTC. Its protein product is CASSSATAKNEQFF.

CDR3 sequence (DNA): TGCGCCAGCAGCTCCGTTAATGAAAAACTGTTTTTT. Its protein product is CASSSVNEKLFF. This sequence joins TRBV5-1 and TRBJ1-4; D is uncertain. V lost 3 bases and J lost 4, with 4 bases in between. CDR3 length: 12 residues. Germline V gene lookup returns CDR1 SGHRS and CDR2 YFSETQ.

This chain joins TRBV28 and TRBJ2-6; D call uncertain. The CDR3 is made up of 16 amino acids. The germline V gene has CDR1 MDHEN and CDR2 SYDVKM. Trimming left V 2 bases short and J 0 bases short, with 8 bases between. The CDR3 spells CASSLRSTSGANVLTF. The DNA of the CDR3 is TGTGCCAGCAGTTTAAGGTCAACCTCTGGGGCCAACGTCCTGACTTTC.

This chain links TRBV27 with TRBJ1-6; a weak D match, TRBD1 (5 bases). CDR1 is MNHEY, CDR2 SMNVEV, per germline (reference sequence). Trimming removed 6 bases at V and 8 bases at J, with 14 bases between. The CDR3 has 14 amino acids. CDR3 in amino acids: CASSGGRGYSPLHF. The CDR3 DNA is TGTGCCAGCAGCGGAGGACGGGGGTATTCACCCCTCCACTTT.

The V and J genes are TRBV18 and TRBJ1-1; no definite D call. V lost 5 bases to trimming and J lost 0 bases, with 10 bases between them. CDR1 and CDR2 (germline): KGHSH, LQKENI. This CDR3 contains 14 residues. The DNA for the CDR3 is TGTGCCAGCTCATCCAACAGCATGAACACTGAAGCTTTCTTT. Its protein product is CASSSNSMNTEAFF. Complete variable domain (other parts from reference TRBV18 and TRBJ1-1): NAGVMQNPRHLVRRRGQEARLRCSPMKGHSHVYWYRQLPEEGLKFMVYLQKENIIDESGMPKERFSAEFPKEGPSILRIQQVVRGDSAAYFCASSSNSMNTEAFFGQGTRLTVV.

The chain combines TRBV28 with TRBJ2-1; 11 bases are a match to TRBD2. This CDR3 is 14 amino acids long. V was clipped by 5 bases and J by 14 bases; unmatched bases: 11. CDR1 is MDHEN, CDR2 SYDVKM, per germline. The CDR3 protein is CASSTGTSGLTEFF. Here the CDR3 DNA reads TGTGCCAGCAGTACCGGGACTAGCGGACTGACAGAGTTCTTC.

The rearrangement joins TRBV7-8 to TRBJ2-7; no definite D call. Germline CDR1 is SGHVS and CDR2 is FQNEAQ. CDR3 size: 12 residues. Trimming left V 5 bases short and J 2 bases short, with 7 bases between. The CDR3 bases are TGTGCCAGCAGCCCAAGACCCTACGAGCAGTACTTC. Translating it yields CASSPRPYEQYF.

The V and J genes are TRBV18 and TRBJ1-3; no reliable D call. The V end lost 7 bases, the J end lost 0 bases, and 13 bases lay between the germline ends. From germline, CDR1 is KGHSH and CDR2 LQKENI. The CDR3 covers 15 residues. CDR3 protein: CASYPHDVSGNTIYF. In nucleotides, the CDR3 is TGTGCCAGCTACCCCCATGACGTCTCTGGAAACACCATATATTTT.

The chain joins TRBV19 to TRBJ1-5, with a weak D call TRBD1 (6 bases). CDR3 size: 16 residues. V lost 3 bases and J lost 5, with 17 bases in between. Germline CDR1 and CDR2: LNHDA and SQIVND (reference sequence). This CDR3 is CASSIVGQGFHQPQHF. The CDR3 DNA sequence: TGTGCCAGTAGTATCGTAGGCCAGGGGTTTCATCAGCCCCAGCATTTT.

CDR3 nucleotides: TGTGCCAGCAGTTTATTTTATGGACAGGGGAATCAGCCCCAGCATTTT. It encodes CASSLFYGQGNQPQHF. The rearrangement uses TRBV27 and TRBJ1-5; 9 nucleotides align to TRBD1. Unmatched junction bases numbered 5, after V lost 1 base and J lost 4 bases. CDR3 length equals 16 residues. CDR1 and CDR2 from the germline V gene are MNHEY and SMNVEV (reference sequence).

V gene TRBV7-4 combines with J gene TRBJ2-7, with 7 bases matching TRBD1. The CDR3 is 19 residues long. In germline, CDR1 is SGHVT, CDR2 SQSDAQ. V lost 0 bases and J lost 5; bases outside the gene matches: 19. For the CDR3, the DNA is TGTGCCAGCAGCTTAGCTTTGACAGGGTGGGTAGTTCCTATCCACGAGCAGTACTTC. This encodes CASSLALTGWVVPIHEQYF.

The rearrangement links TRBV9 to TRBJ2-2; TRBD1 matches 7 bases. The V segment lost 0 bases and the J segment 4 bases; nucleotides outside the gene matches: 3. The length of the CDR3 is 15 residues. The germline CDR1 and CDR2 sequences are SGDLS and YYNGEE. This CDR3 reads CASSVVGQSTGELFF. The CDR3 nucleotides are TGTGCCAGCAGCGTAGTGGGACAGAGCACCGGGGAGCTGTTTTTT.

This clone occurred once. V usage is TRBV14 and J usage is TRBJ2-3, with TRBD2 as a possible D gene (6 bases). The CDR3 consists of 16 residues. Trimming took off 0 bases at V and 2 bases at J, with 12 bases between the two ends. CDR1 and CDR2 (germline): SGHDN, FVKESK. CDR3 DNA sequence: TGTGCCAGCAGCCAAGATGTTAGCGGCCCCACAGATACGCAGTATTTT. This sequence encodes CASSQDVSGPTDTQYF.

This clone has a single count. V and J are TRBV28 and TRBJ2-1; possible D gene TRBD2, 5 bases. This CDR3 has 13 residues. V was pared by 7 bases and J by 7 bases, with 14 bases between. Germline loops: CDR1 MDHEN, CDR2 SYDVKM. As DNA, the CDR3 is TGTGCCAGCACCTCGGGGAATGAGAATGAGCAGTTCTTC. This encodes CASTSGNENEQFF.

J is TRBJ2-1 and V is TRBV5-1; D ambiguous. The CDR3 totals 14 residues. The germline CDR1 and CDR2 sequences are SGHRS and YFSETQ. V was shortened by 0 bases and J by 5 bases, with 9 bases between the two germline ends. This chain's CDR3 is CASSLGRFDNEQFF. The CDR3 nucleotides are TGCGCCAGCAGCTTGGGTCGGTTCGACAATGAGCAGTTCTTC.

CDR3 sequence reads: CASSFRSGRNNEQFF. The CDR3 region has the DNA TGTGCCAGCAGTTTTAGGAGCGGGAGGAACAATGAGCAGTTCTTC. This chain connects TRBV28 to TRBJ2-1, with 9 nucleotides matching TRBD2. Germline V lookup: CDR1 MDHEN, CDR2 SYDVKM. The CDR3 sequence is 15 residues long. V lost 3 bases and J lost 5; bases outside the gene matches: 5.

V gene TRBV2 combines with J gene TRBJ1-4; D remains unclear. The germline gives CDR1 SNHLY, CDR2 FYNNEI. The CDR3 is 15 residues long. V lost 2 bases, J lost 0 bases, and 7 bases lay in between. CDR3 DNA: TGTGCCAGCAGTGAATCAAGAGCAACTAATGAAAAACTGTTTTTT. Its protein product is CASSESRATNEKLFF.